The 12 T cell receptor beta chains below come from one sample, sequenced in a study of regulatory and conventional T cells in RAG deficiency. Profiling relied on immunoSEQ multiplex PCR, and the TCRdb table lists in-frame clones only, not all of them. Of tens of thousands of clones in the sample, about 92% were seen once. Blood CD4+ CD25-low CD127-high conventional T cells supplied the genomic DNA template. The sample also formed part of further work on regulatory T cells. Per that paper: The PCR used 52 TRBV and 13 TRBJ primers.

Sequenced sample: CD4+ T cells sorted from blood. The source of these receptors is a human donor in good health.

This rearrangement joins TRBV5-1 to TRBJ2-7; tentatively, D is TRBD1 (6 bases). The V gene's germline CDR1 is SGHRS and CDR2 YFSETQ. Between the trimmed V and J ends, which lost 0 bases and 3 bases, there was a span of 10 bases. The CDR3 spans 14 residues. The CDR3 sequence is CASSLAGADYEQYF. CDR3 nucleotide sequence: TGCGCCAGCAGCTTGGCAGGGGCCGACTACGAGCAGTACTTC.

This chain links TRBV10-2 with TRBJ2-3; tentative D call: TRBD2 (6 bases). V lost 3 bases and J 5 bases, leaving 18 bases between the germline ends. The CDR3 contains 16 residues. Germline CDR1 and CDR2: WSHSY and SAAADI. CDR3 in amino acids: CASSEVGGTPKDTQYF. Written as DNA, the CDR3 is TGCGCCAGCAGTGAAGTTGGGGGGACGCCTAAAGATACGCAGTATTTT.

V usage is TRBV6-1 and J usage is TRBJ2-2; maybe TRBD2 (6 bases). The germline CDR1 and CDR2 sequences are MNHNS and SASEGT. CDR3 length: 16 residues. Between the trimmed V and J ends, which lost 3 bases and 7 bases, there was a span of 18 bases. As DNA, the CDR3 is TGTGCCAGCAGTGATAGTAGAGAGACTAGGGGCGGGGAGCTGTTTTTT. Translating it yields CASSDSRETRGGELFF.

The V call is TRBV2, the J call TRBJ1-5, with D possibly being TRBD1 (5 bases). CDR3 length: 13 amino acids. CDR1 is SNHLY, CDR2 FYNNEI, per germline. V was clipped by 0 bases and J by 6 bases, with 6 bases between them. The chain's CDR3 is CASSEARVQPQHF. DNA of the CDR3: TGTGCCAGCAGTGAAGCCAGGGTTCAGCCCCAGCATTTT. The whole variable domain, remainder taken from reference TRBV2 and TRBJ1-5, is EPEVTQTPSHQVTQMGQEVILRCVPISNHLYFYWYRQILGQKVEFLVSFYNNEISEKSEIFDDQFSVERPDGSNFTLKIRSTKLEDSAMYFCASSEARVQPQHFGDGTRLSIL.

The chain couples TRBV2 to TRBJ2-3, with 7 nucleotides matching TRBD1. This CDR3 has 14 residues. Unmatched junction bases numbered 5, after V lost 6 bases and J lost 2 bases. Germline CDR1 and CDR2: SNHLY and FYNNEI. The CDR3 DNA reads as TGTGCCAGCAGCTTACAGGGGCCCACAGATACGCAGTATTTT. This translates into CASSLQGPTDTQYF.

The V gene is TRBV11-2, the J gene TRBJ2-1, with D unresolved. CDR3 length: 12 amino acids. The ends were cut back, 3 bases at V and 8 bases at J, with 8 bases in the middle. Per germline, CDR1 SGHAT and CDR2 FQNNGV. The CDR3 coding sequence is TGTGCCAGCAGCTTGGACCGGTATGAGCAGTTCTTC. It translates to CASSLDRYEQFF.

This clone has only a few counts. The CDR3 DNA reads as TGTGCCAGTGCATCTTCCGCTAACTATGGCTACACCTTC. Amino acid sequence: CASASSANYGYTF. The chain recombines TRBV6-5 with TRBJ1-2; no reliable D call. CDR1 and CDR2 (germline): MNHEY, SVGAGI. This CDR3 comprises 13 residues. Trimming left V 9 bases short and J 0 bases short, with 11 bases between.

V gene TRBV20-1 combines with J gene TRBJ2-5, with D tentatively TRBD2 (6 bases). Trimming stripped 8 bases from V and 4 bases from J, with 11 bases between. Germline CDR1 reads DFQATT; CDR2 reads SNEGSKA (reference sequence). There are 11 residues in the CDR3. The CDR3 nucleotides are TGCAGTACCCGGGACTCAGAGACCCAGTACTTC. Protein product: CSTRDSETQYF.

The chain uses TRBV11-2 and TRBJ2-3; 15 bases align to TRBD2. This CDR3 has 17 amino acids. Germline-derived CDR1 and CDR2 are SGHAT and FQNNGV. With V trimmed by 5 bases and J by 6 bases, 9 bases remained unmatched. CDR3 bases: TGTGCCAGCAGCCCCCCCGGACTAGCGGGAGGGCCCGATACGCAGTATTTT. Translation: CASSPPGLAGGPDTQYF.

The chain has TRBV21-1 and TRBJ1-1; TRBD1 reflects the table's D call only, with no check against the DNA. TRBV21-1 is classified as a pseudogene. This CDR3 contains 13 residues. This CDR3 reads CASSNRVCTEAFF. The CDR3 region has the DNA TGTGCCAGCAGCAACAGGGTTTGCACTGAAGCTTTCTTT.

CDR3 residues: CASSLSYGSSGNTIYF. The CDR3 nucleotides read TGTGCCAGCAGTTTATCATACGGGAGCTCTGGAAACACCATATATTTT. The V call is TRBV28, the J call TRBJ1-3; no definite D call. The CDR3 runs 16 residues. Germline V gene lookup returns CDR1 MDHEN and CDR2 SYDVKM. The V end was cut by 1 base, the J end by 0 bases, with 10 bases between.

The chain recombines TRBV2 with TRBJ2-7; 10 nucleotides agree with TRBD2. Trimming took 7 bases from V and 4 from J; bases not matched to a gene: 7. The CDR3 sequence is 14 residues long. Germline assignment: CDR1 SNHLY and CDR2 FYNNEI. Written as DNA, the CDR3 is TGTGCCAGCACTAAGGGACTAGCGCCTTACGAGCAGTACTTC. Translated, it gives CASTKGLAPYEQYF.